This T cell receptor beta chain was profiled in a study of control samples from healthy donors and cancer patients. Trimming shortened V by 3 bases and J by 2 bases, and 11 bases separated the two germline ends. Germline lookup yields CDR1 SGHDN and CDR2 FVKESK. CDR3 length: 15 amino acids. Produced via immunoSEQ multiplex PCR; TCRdb's table is partial and in-frame only. The sample lists 130,000 to 150,000 clones, approximately 91% occurring once. The source of this sequence is a man younger than 40 in good health. Input material: blood. The chain couples TRBV14 to TRBJ1-3; no firm D call. CDR3 loop: CASSHSGVTGNTIYF. DNA of the CDR3: TGTGCCAGCAGCCATTCTGGGGTGACTGGAAACACCATATATTTT.